The rows below give T cell receptor beta chains drawn from one sample of a study of CD8+CD57+ T cells in acquired aplastic anemia. TCRdb fed the reads into MiXCR, producing one record per CDR3 protein. The sample carries some 48,000 distinct CDR3 sequences, around 72% recorded once. Sequencing was carried out using sorted CD4+, CD8+, or CD8+CD57+ T cells (not recorded which) from PBMCs. Receptors originate from a human donor in good health, serving as a control. CDR3s include the opening cysteine and the closing phenylalanine or tryptophan. Fields, in order: J gene, V gene, D gene, clone size, CDR3 protein, CDR3 DNA. D genes are given only for firm matches. Clone size appears in some rows only: once, few, many, or a class for an expanded clone.

>TRBJ1-4|TRBV29-1|NA|NA
CSVEGRATNEKLFF
TGCAGCGTTGAAGGTCGGGCAACTAATGAAAAACTGTTTTTT
>TRBJ2-7|TRBV20-1|TRBD2|large
CSAKTSGRPSYEQYF
TGCAGTGCCAAGACTAGCGGGAGACCTTCCTACGAGCAGTACTTC
>TRBJ1-1|TRBV25-1|NA|few
CASSELGDMNTEAFF
TGTGCCAGCAGTGAATTGGGGGACATGAACACTGAAGCTTTCTTT
>TRBJ1-1|TRBV24-1|NA|NA
CATSERGGKTEAFF
TGTGCCACCAGTGAAAGAGGCGGGAAAACTGAAGCTTTCTTT
>TRBJ1-5|TRBV15|TRBD1|NA
CATSRVGQANQPQHF
TGTGCCACCAGCAGAGTAGGACAGGCCAATCAGCCCCAGCATTTT
>TRBJ1-2|TRBV7-2|NA|NA
CASSFPLGYYGYTF
TGTGCCAGCAGCTTCCCCCTGGGGTACTATGGCTACACCTTC
>TRBJ2-7|TRBV24-1|TRBD1|NA
CATSEHRGTKQYF
TGTGCCACCAGTGAGCACAGGGGTACCAAGCAGTACTTC
>TRBJ1-1|TRBV29-1|TRBD1|NA
CSVRTGGTEAFF
TGCAGCGTCAGGACAGGCGGCACTGAAGCTTTCTTT
>TRBJ2-5|TRBV25-1|NA|NA
CASAEFWGVGETQYF
TGTGCCAGCGCTGAATTTTGGGGAGTAGGAGAGACCCAGTACTTC
>TRBJ2-7|TRBV10-3|NA|NA
CAITQPGSSEQYF
TGTGCCATCACGCAACCTGGGAGTAGCGAGCAGTACTTC
>TRBJ1-3|TRBV29-1|NA|NA
CSLRSGNTIYF
TGCAGCCTACGCTCTGGAAACACCATATATTTT
>TRBJ1-6|TRBV5-1|NA|NA
CASGLSGHGNSPLHF
TGCGCCAGCGGTTTGAGTGGGCACGGGAATTCACCCCTCCACTTT
>TRBJ1-2|TRBV20-1|NA|once
CSATGDLGYTF
TGCAGTGCTACAGGGGACCTAGGCTACACCTTC
>TRBJ2-6|TRBV7-6|TRBD1|NA
CASSLADRGTGANVLTF
TGTGCCAGCAGCTTAGCAGACAGGGGGACCGGGGCCAACGTCCTGACTTTC
>TRBJ2-7|TRBV7-7|TRBD2|NA
CASSDTSGGSYEQYF
TGTGCTAGCAGCGACACTAGCGGGGGGTCCTACGAGCAGTACTTC
>TRBJ1-6|TRBV11-2|NA|NA
CASSLGGGVYSPLHF
TGTGCCAGCAGCTTAGGAGGGGGGGTTTATTCACCCCTCCACTTT
>TRBJ1-5|TRBV29-1|NA|NA
CSVSSGNQPQHF
TGCAGCGTTTCTTCGGGCAATCAGCCCCAGCATTTT
>TRBJ2-7|TRBV6-2/TRBV6-3|TRBD1|NA
CASTRDSYEQYF
TGTGCCAGCACCCGGGACAGCTACGAGCAGTACTTC
>TRBJ2-5|TRBV19|TRBD1|NA
CASSMRQGGETQYF
TGTGCCAGTAGTATGCGACAGGGTGGAGAGACCCAGTACTTC
>TRBJ2-5|TRBV19|TRBD1|NA
CASNLRDSGETQYF
TGTGCCAGTAATTTAAGGGACAGCGGAGAGACCCAGTACTTC
>TRBJ2-1|TRBV15|NA|few
CATSRDRWGKGYNEQFF
TGTGCCACCAGCAGAGATAGATGGGGAAAGGGCTACAATGAGCAGTTCTTC
>TRBJ2-7|TRBV2|NA|NA
CASSGRSYEQYF
TGTGCCAGCAGTGGTAGGTCCTACGAGCAGTACTTC
>TRBJ2-5|TRBV7-2|TRBD2|NA
CASSGLAGGPQETQYF
TGTGCCAGCAGCGGACTAGCGGGGGGCCCCCAAGAGACCCAGTACTTC
>TRBJ2-7|TRBV2|TRBD1|NA
CASETGTGGSYEQYF
TGTGCCAGCGAGACCGGGACAGGGGGTTCCTACGAGCAGTACTTC
>TRBJ1-5|TRBV19|TRBD1|NA
CASSMDRENQPQHF
TGTGCCAGTAGTATGGACAGGGAAAATCAGCCCCAGCATTTT
>TRBJ1-1|TRBV6-1|NA|NA
CASSLTGNTEAFF
TGTGCCAGCAGCCTGACAGGGAACACTGAAGCTTTCTTT
>TRBJ2-3|TRBV19|NA|NA
CASSAAASHLSTDTQYF
TGTGCCAGTAGTGCGGCGGCGAGCCATCTTAGCACAGATACGCAGTATTTT
>TRBJ1-1|TRBV10-3|TRBD1|NA
CAISGGQGQTLGTEAFF
TGTGCCATCAGTGGGGGACAGGGGCAGACGCTGGGCACTGAAGCTTTCTTT
>TRBJ2-3|TRBV29-1|NA|NA
CSVANSDTDTQYF
TGCAGCGTTGCGAACAGTGACACAGATACGCAGTATTTT
>TRBJ1-2|TRBV7-2|NA|NA
CASSQVSAGYTF
TGTGCCAGCAGCCAAGTAAGCGCTGGCTACACCTTC
>TRBJ2-1|TRBV10-3|NA|NA
CAISGAGQVGEQLF
TGTGCCATCAGTGGGGCGGGCCAGGTCGGTGAGCAGCTCTTC
>TRBJ2-7|TRBV4-3|NA|NA
CASSQDWSGAAEQYF
TGCGCCAGCAGCCAAGATTGGTCAGGGGCGGCCGAGCAGTACTTC
>TRBJ2-1|TRBV29-1|TRBD1|few
CSVDGQVYNEQFF
TGCAGCGTTGACGGACAGGTCTACAATGAGCAGTTCTTC
>TRBJ2-3|TRBV24-1|TRBD2|NA
CATSAGGSYTQYF
TGTGCCACCAGCGCGGGGGGATCATATACGCAGTATTTT
>TRBJ1-1|TRBV19|NA|NA
CATRPQVSGWAFF
TGTGCCACTCGCCCACAGGTCTCGGGTTGGGCTTTCTTT
>TRBJ2-1|TRBV5-6|TRBD2|few
CASSLAKEGLAGYNEQFF
TGTGCCAGCAGCTTGGCCAAGGAAGGACTAGCGGGCTACAATGAGCAGTTCTTC
>TRBJ2-1|TRBV5-1|TRBD1|NA
CASTGQQGTYNEQFF
TGCGCCAGCACCGGACAACAGGGGACCTACAATGAGCAGTTCTTC
>TRBJ2-7|TRBV29-1|NA|NA
CSVVGFDRPPYEQYF
TGCAGCGTTGTTGGTTTCGACAGGCCACCCTACGAGCAGTACTTC
>TRBJ2-7|TRBV19|TRBD2|NA
CASSLTSGFYEQYF
TGTGCCAGTAGCCTGACTAGCGGCTTCTACGAGCAGTACTTC
>TRBJ1-2|TRBV14|NA|once
CASSRTTGKFGYGYTF
TGTGCCAGCAGCCGCACAACAGGGAAGTTCGGCTATGGCTACACCTTC
>TRBJ2-7|TRBV9|TRBD1|few
CASSTGTGGSYEQYF
TGTGCCAGCAGTACCGGGACAGGGGGCTCCTACGAGCAGTACTTC
>TRBJ2-2|TRBV29-1|NA|NA
CSAALRPGELFF
TGCAGCGCCGCACTTCGGCCCGGGGAGCTGTTTTTT
>TRBJ1-1|TRBV15|NA|NA
CATSRESPEAFF
TGTGCCACCAGCAGAGAGAGCCCCGAAGCTTTCTTT
>TRBJ2-1|TRBV10-3|NA|NA
CAISESTAILFF
TGTGCCATCAGTGAGTCTACCGCGATTTTGTTCTTC
>TRBJ1-1|TRBV9|TRBD1|NA
CASSPTGKGTEAFF
TGTGCCAGCAGCCCGACAGGGAAGGGCACTGAAGCTTTCTTT
>TRBJ1-2|TRBV9|NA|NA
CASSVVGTNYGYTF
TGTGCCAGCAGCGTAGTTGGGACAAACTATGGCTACACCTTC
>TRBJ2-5|TRBV7-9|NA|NA
CASSLARSRQETQYF
TGTGCCAGCAGCTTAGCGAGGAGTCGCCAAGAGACCCAGTACTTC
>TRBJ2-7|TRBV25-1|NA|few
CASSEAGSLSYEQYF
TGTGCCAGCAGTGAAGCAGGGTCCCTTTCCTACGAGCAGTACTTC
>TRBJ2-3|TRBV10-3|NA|once
CAISQGPAPADTQYF
TGTGCCATCAGTCAGGGGCCTGCTCCCGCAGATACGCAGTATTTT
>TRBJ1-2|TRBV30|TRBD1|many
CAWDPGQGISYGYTF
TGTGCCTGGGATCCGGGACAGGGTATCAGCTATGGCTACACCTTC